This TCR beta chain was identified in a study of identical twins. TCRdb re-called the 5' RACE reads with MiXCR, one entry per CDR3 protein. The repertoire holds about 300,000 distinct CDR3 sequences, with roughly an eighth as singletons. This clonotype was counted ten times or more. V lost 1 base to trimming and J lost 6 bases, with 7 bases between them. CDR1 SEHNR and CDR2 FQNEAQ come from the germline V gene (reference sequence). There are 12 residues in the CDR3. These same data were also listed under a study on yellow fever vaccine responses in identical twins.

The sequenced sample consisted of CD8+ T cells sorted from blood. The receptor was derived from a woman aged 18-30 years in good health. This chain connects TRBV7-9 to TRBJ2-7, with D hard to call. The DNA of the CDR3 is TGTGCCAGCAGCTTAGGCCTTTCCGAGCAGTACTTC. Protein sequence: CASSLGLSEQYF.